Given below is one TCR beta chain in context. This sample was included in a study of blood T cell repertoires in COVID-19. On the study more broadly: From the United States, Italy and Spain came samples of acute and convalescent COVID-19. T cells, B-cell-depleted T cells, or PBMCs supplied cDNA or gDNA.

The germline CDR1 and CDR2 sequences are SGHVS and FQNEAQ. J was trimmed by 4 bases and V by 4 bases; bases with no gene match: 15. There are 19 residues in the CDR3. How the authors handled the data: From reference gene primer amplification, estimates of nucleated cell counts were derived. Using immunoSEQ multiplex PCR, the repertoire was profiled, and TCRdb retains in-frame clones only, with some absent. V, J and clone size were drawn from that table, and D and trimming were deduced from the DNA. The data contain approximately 210,000 clones, about 83% of them singletons. The sequence derives from a woman aged 45-59 years with active or convalescent COVID-19. Sequences were obtained from peripheral blood. The chain is built from TRBV7-8 and TRBJ2-2; 10 bases map to TRBD1. The CDR3 DNA is TGTGCCAGCAGCTACCTCCTTCGCCGACAGGGGGCCAGCACCGGGGAGCTGTTTTTT. It translates to CASSYLLRRQGASTGELFF.